These 10 T cell receptor beta chains came from one sample sequenced in a study of T-cell memory formation after mild COVID-19. TCRdb recomputed calls from the 5' RACE reads with MiXCR, one row per CDR3 protein. Counted here are approximately 300,000 distinct CDR3 sequences, roughly 8.2% occurring once; the ten biggest clones make up 22%. The sequenced material came from PBMCs or a T cell subset sorted from them (not recorded which). The receptor source for this set is a man aged 18 to 35 who had mild COVID-19 (a few samples of this study predate the infection). Cell type and time point are not known.

V and J are TRBV29-1 and TRBJ2-3; D is tentatively TRBD1 or TRBD2 (7 bases each). The CDR3 loop spans 16 amino acids. The germline V gene has CDR1 SQVTM and CDR2 ANQGSEA. This chain's CDR3 is CIWGGGEGPRVCTQYF. CDR3 in DNA: TGCATCTGGGGAGGGGGCGAGGGTCCCAGGGTGTGTACGCAGTATTTT.

The chain combines TRBV7-7 with TRBJ2-7; 11 bases align to TRBD1. Unmatched junction bases numbered 4, after V lost 3 bases and J lost 3 bases. Germline CDR1 reads SSHAT; CDR2 reads FNYEAQ (reference sequence). CDR3 size: 15 residues. The CDR3 here is CASSFGTGGHYEQYF. The CDR3 DNA follows: TGTGCCAGCAGCTTTGGGACAGGGGGTCACTACGAGCAGTACTTC. Complete variable domain (other parts from reference TRBV7-7 and TRBJ2-7): GAGVSQSPRYKVTKRGQDVTLRCDPISSHATLYWYQQALGQGPEFLTYFNYEAQPDKSGLPSDRFSAERPEGSISTLTIQRTEQRDSAMYRCASSFGTGGHYEQYFGPGTRLTVT.

The V and J genes are TRBV4-1 and TRBJ2-7; perhaps TRBD1 as D (5 bases). This CDR3 region has 15 residues. Looked up from germline, CDR1 is MGHRA and CDR2 is YSYEKL. Trimming cost V 2 bases and J 0 bases, with 11 bases left between them. CDR3 sequence reads: CASSQMLTVSYEQYF. CDR3 nucleotides: TGCGCCAGCAGCCAAATGCTGACAGTCTCCTACGAGCAGTACTTC.

The chain recombines TRBV11-2 with TRBJ2-1; 11 nucleotides match TRBD2. V shed 5 bases and J 9 bases; nucleotides not matched to a gene: 9. Looked up from germline, CDR1 is SGHAT and CDR2 is FQNNGV. CDR3 size: 15 residues. The CDR3: CASSISGGEIGEQFF. In DNA form, the CDR3 reads TGTGCCAGCAGCATTAGCGGGGGGGAGATTGGTGAGCAGTTCTTC.

This clonotype was recorded a few times. This chain links TRBV7-8 with TRBJ1-6; 8 bases are a match to TRBD1. The junction had 10 bases not matched to a gene; V was cut back by 6 bases and J by 9 bases. This CDR3 is 15 amino acids long. Germline V lookup: CDR1 SGHVS, CDR2 FQNEAQ. CDR3 DNA sequence: TGTGCCAGCAGGGTTACAGGGGGAGTCGCTTCACCCCTCCACTTT. Amino acid sequence: CASRVTGGVASPLHF.

The chain has TRBV6-5 and TRBJ2-1; D gene uncertain. Germline V gene data show CDR1 as MNHEY and CDR2 as SVGAGI. V was shortened by 0 bases and J by 6 bases, with 6 bases between the two germline ends. The CDR3 has 13 residues. In nucleotides, the CDR3 is TGTGCCAGCAGTTACTCGACTCTCAATGAGCAGTTCTTC. Encoded protein: CASSYSTLNEQFF.

This clonotype has at least ten counts. The rearrangement joins TRBV7-9 to TRBJ1-2, with 7 bases matching TRBD1. The CDR3 is made up of 14 amino acids. V dropped 0 bases and J dropped 8; count of bases not matched to a gene: 6. Germline-derived CDR1 and CDR2 are SEHNR and FQNEAQ (reference sequence). The DNA of the CDR3 is TGTGCCAGCAGCTTAGCGGGACAGCCGAGAGGCTACACCTTC. It translates to CASSLAGQPRGYTF.

The chain combines TRBV3-1 with TRBJ2-3, with a tentative D call TRBD1 (5 bases). CDR3 length: 15 residues. In germline, CDR1 is LGHDT, CDR2 YNNKEL (reference sequence). Trimming stripped 1 base from V and 4 bases from J, with 12 bases between. The CDR3 DNA reads as TGTGCCAGCAGCCAAGTTGACAGCGTCCCAGATACGCAGTATTTT. It encodes CASSQVDSVPDTQYF.

This clonotype was seen only a few times. This chain's CDR3 is CASSQFTGTDYNEQFF. The CDR3 nucleotides read TGTGCCAGCTCACAATTCACCGGGACAGACTACAATGAGCAGTTCTTC. The chain has TRBV18 and TRBJ2-1, with 7 bases matching TRBD1. The CDR3 runs to 16 residues. The V and J ends lost 4 bases and 3 bases, in that order; junction bases with no gene match: 9. Germline CDR1 reads KGHSH; CDR2 reads LQKENI. Together with reference TRBV18 and TRBJ2-1, the CDR3 gives the full variable domain: NAGVMQNPRHLVRRRGQEARLRCSPMKGHSHVYWYRQLPEEGLKFMVYLQKENIIDESGMPKERFSAEFPKEGPSILRIQQVVRGDSAAYFCASSQFTGTDYNEQFFGPGTRLTVL.

The rearrangement uses TRBV24-1 and TRBJ2-5; D is possibly TRBD1 or TRBD2 (5 bases each). V lost 4 bases to trimming and J lost 5 bases, with 10 bases between them. The CDR3 consists of 13 residues. From germline, CDR1 is KGHDR and CDR2 SFDVKD. Here the CDR3 DNA reads TGTGCCACCAGTGACCTGAGGGGCGAGACCCAGTACTTC. Amino acid sequence: CATSDLRGETQYF.